A single sample gave rise to the 19 T cell receptor beta chains below, sequenced in a study of blood T cell repertoires in COVID-19 (TCRdb year 2020). The library was generated by the immunoSEQ multiplex PCR assay. TCRdb's version of the immuneACCESS table is confined to in-frame rearrangements and falls short of the full clone set. An unresolved V gene accounts for under half of the shortfall where checked; the remainder is of unknown origin. The sample has roughly 150,000 clones on record, 80% to 90% of them singletons. Around 3.3% of the sample comes from the top ten. The source material was peripheral blood. The receptors originated from an older woman with active COVID-19.

The chain is built from TRBV9 and TRBJ1-2; D unclear. The CDR3 totals 12 residues. Trimming cost V 4 bases and J 8 bases, with 12 bases left between them. The germline V gene encodes CDR1 SGDLS and CDR2 YYNGEE. CDR3 DNA sequence: TGTGCCAGCAGCCCCGCCGCGGGGGGCTACACCTTC. Translation: CASSPAAGGYTF. The full variable domain, rest sourced from reference TRBV9 and TRBJ1-2, is DSGVTQTPKHLITATGQRVTLRCSPRSGDLSVYWYQQSLDQGLQFLIQYYNGEERAKGNILERFSAQQFPDLHSELNLSSLELGDSALYFCASSPAAGGYTFGSGTRLTVV.

The chain couples TRBV7-8 to TRBJ2-2; 7 bases align to TRBD2. The CDR3 has 16 residues. V gave up 0 bases and J gave up 3 bases; unmatched junction bases: 4. In germline, CDR1 is SGHVS, CDR2 FQNEAQ. CDR3 loop: CASSLAGGSHTGELFF. CDR3 bases: TGTGCCAGCAGCTTAGCTGGCGGGAGCCACACCGGGGAGCTGTTTTTT.

The chain combines TRBV28 with TRBJ1-6; 7 nucleotides align to TRBD1. J lost 0 bases, V lost 8 bases, and 4 bases had no gene match. Germline CDR1 reads MDHEN; CDR2 reads SYDVKM. The CDR3 has 15 residues. The CDR3 is CASWGQSSYNSPLHF. DNA for the CDR3: TGTGCCAGCTGGGGACAGAGCTCCTATAATTCACCCCTCCACTTT.

CDR3 protein: CASSMSISWRNSPLHF. The DNA of the CDR3 is TGTGCCAGTAGTATGAGTATTTCCTGGAGGAATTCACCCCTCCACTTT. The chain has TRBV19 and TRBJ1-6; D gene unclear. The CDR3 runs to 16 residues. Trimming stripped 3 bases from V and 7 bases from J, with 16 bases between. Germline assignment: CDR1 LNHDA and CDR2 SQIVND (reference sequence). The variable domain in full, with the rest retrieved from reference TRBV19 and TRBJ1-6, is DGGITQSPKYLFRKEGQNVTLSCEQNLNHDAMYWYRQDPGQGLRLIYYSQIVNDFQKGDIAEGYSVSREKKESFPLTVTSAQKNPTAFYLCASSMSISWRNSPLHFGNGTRLTVT.

The chain has TRBV4-2 and TRBJ2-1; TRBD2 matches at 11 bases. This CDR3 spans 19 amino acids. Trimming cost V 0 bases and J 9 bases; bases outside gene matches: 16. From germline, CDR1 is LGHNA and CDR2 YNFKEQ. CDR3 nucleotides: TGTGCCAGCAGCCAAGATGGTGTGGATAGGCTAGCGGGAGGAGGTGAGCAGTTCTTC. Its translation: CASSQDGVDRLAGGGEQFF.

The V call is TRBV7-8, the J call TRBJ2-5; 7 bases line up with TRBD2. CDR1 SGHVS and CDR2 FQNEAQ come from the germline V gene. V lost 2 bases and J lost 1; bases outside the gene matches: 10. The length of the CDR3 is 17 residues. The DNA of the CDR3 is TGTGCCAGCAGCTTACTCCTACTGCCGGGGGGCCAAGAGACCCAGTACTTC. It encodes CASSLLLLPGGQETQYF.

This rearrangement joins TRBV19 to TRBJ1-6, with TRBD1 as a possible D gene (5 bases). The CDR3 length is 17 residues. The germline gives CDR1 LNHDA, CDR2 SQIVND (reference sequence). Trimming removed 3 bases at V and 0 bases at J, with 12 bases between. The CDR3 region is CASSITGGSSYNSPLHF. In nucleotides, the CDR3 is TGTGCCAGTAGTATTACAGGCGGGAGCTCCTATAATTCACCCCTCCACTTT.

This sequence joins TRBV6-2 or TRBV6-3 and TRBJ2-6, with a tentative D call TRBD1 (5 bases). The CDR3 loop spans 16 amino acids. CDR1 and CDR2 (germline): MNHEY, SVGEGT. The V gene lost 3 bases and the J gene lost 3 bases, with 12 bases spanning the gap. The CDR3 bases are TGTGCCAGCAGTTATCCCCGCAGGGATGGGGCCAACGTCCTGACTTTC. Encoded protein: CASSYPRRDGANVLTF.

The chain carries TRBV6-5 and TRBJ1-3; possibly TRBD1 for D (6 bases). Trimming pared 0 bases from V and 0 bases from J, leaving 6 bases between. The CDR3 sequence is 15 residues long. Germline V gene sequence: CDR1 MNHEY, CDR2 SVGAGI. This CDR3 reads CASSYSGGSGNTIYF. DNA for the CDR3: TGTGCCAGCAGTTACTCAGGGGGCTCTGGAAACACCATATATTTT.

V is TRBV27 and J is TRBJ2-5; D not resolved. The CDR3 loop spans 12 amino acids. Germline V gives CDR1 MNHEY, CDR2 SMNVEV (reference sequence). The V gene lost 10 bases and the J gene lost 7 bases, with 16 bases spanning the gap. Here the CDR3 DNA reads TGTGCCACCAGAACCCGGTCTGGGACCCAGTACTTC. Translated: CATRTRSGTQYF.

The J gene is TRBJ2-1, the V gene TRBV27, with 7 bases that match TRBD1. The length of the CDR3 is 14 residues. The germline V gene encodes CDR1 MNHEY and CDR2 SMNVEV (reference sequence). The junction had 10 bases not matched to a gene; V was cut back by 5 bases and J by 9 bases. The CDR3 reads CASSHDRARGEQFF. CDR3 DNA sequence: TGTGCCAGCAGTCACGACAGGGCCAGAGGTGAGCAGTTCTTC.

V is TRBV2 and J is TRBJ1-2, with 9 bases aligning to TRBD1. V trimming: 8 bases; J trimming: 4 bases; junction bases outside the gene matches: 8. Looked up from germline, CDR1 is SNHLY and CDR2 is FYNNEI. This CDR3 contains 14 residues. Here the CDR3 reads CASQQGAGRYGYTF. DNA for the CDR3: TGTGCCAGCCAACAGGGGGCCGGGCGCTATGGCTACACCTTC.

V gene TRBV6-2 or TRBV6-3 combines with J gene TRBJ2-3; 12 bases fit TRBD2. CDR3 length: 20 amino acids. Per the germline V gene, CDR1 is MNHEY and CDR2 is SVGEGT. V dropped 5 bases and J dropped 2; count of bases not matched to a gene: 17. For the CDR3, the DNA is TGTGCCAGCAGTGCCAGGAGCGGACTAGCGGGACTATACCCCACAGATACGCAGTATTTT. Protein sequence: CASSARSGLAGLYPTDTQYF.

This chain links TRBV15 with TRBJ1-3; no firm D call. The CDR3 spans 14 residues. V lost 0 bases, J lost 4 bases, and 7 bases lay in between. Looked up from germline, CDR1 is LNHNV and CDR2 is YYDKDF (reference sequence). CDR3 loop: CATSRDVAGNTIYF. The CDR3 region has the DNA TGTGCCACCAGCAGAGACGTCGCGGGAAACACCATATATTTT.

This clone showed up just once. V gene TRBV7-9 combines with J gene TRBJ1-6; TRBD1 matches at 7 bases. The V gene end was trimmed by 4 bases and the J gene end by 5 bases; junction bases not matched to a gene: 8. CDR3 size: 16 residues. Germline values: CDR1 SEHNR, CDR2 FQNEAQ (reference sequence). The CDR3 region is CASSWGNRGDNSPLHF. The CDR3 bases are TGTGCCAGCAGCTGGGGTAACAGGGGAGATAATTCACCCCTCCACTTT.

The chain is built from TRBV6-5 and TRBJ1-2; 9 positions agree with TRBD1. Germline-derived CDR1 and CDR2 are MNHEY and SVGAGI. The junction had 7 bases not matched to a gene; V was cut back by 11 bases and J by 6 bases. This CDR3 comprises 12 residues. The CDR3 is CALGDRVHGYTF. DNA of the CDR3: TGTGCCCTAGGGGACAGGGTCCATGGCTACACCTTC.

The chain couples TRBV19 to TRBJ2-7; tentatively, D is TRBD1 (6 bases). Germline V gene sequence: CDR1 LNHDA, CDR2 SQIVND (reference sequence). Trimming shortened V by 1 base and J by 0 bases, and 10 bases separated the two germline ends. This CDR3 comprises 15 residues. The CDR3 is CASSIARDTSYEQYF. The DNA of the CDR3 is TGTGCCAGTAGTATAGCCCGGGACACCTCCTACGAGCAGTACTTC.

The chain recombines TRBV7-9 with TRBJ2-1; D is possibly TRBD2 (7 bases). Trimming shortened V by 2 bases and J by 8 bases, and 13 bases separated the two germline ends. The CDR3 runs 14 residues. The germline V gene encodes CDR1 SEHNR and CDR2 FQNEAQ (reference sequence). CDR3 region: CASSLLGGGDEQFF. The CDR3 DNA sequence: TGTGCCAGCAGCTTACTGGGAGGGGGAGATGAGCAGTTCTTC.

This clone has only a few counts. The J gene is TRBJ2-2, the V gene TRBV5-6; D unresolved. Germline loops: CDR1 SGHDT, CDR2 YYEEEE. CDR3 size: 11 residues. V gave up 4 bases and J gave up 7 bases, with 5 bases separating them. CDR3 nucleotide sequence: TGTGCCAGCAGCGTCTACGGGGAGCTGTTTTTT. It is translated as CASSVYGELFF.